A single sample is the source of the 30 T cell receptor beta chains below, sequenced in a study of T cells in localized non-small cell lung cancer. The repertoire was sequenced with immunoSEQ multiplex PCR; TCRdb's copy has only in-frame clones and lacks some. The sample lists about 45,000 clones, roughly 79% occurring once. The sequencing here drew on peripheral blood mononuclear cells, taken before any cancer treatment. These receptors all stem from a man between 40 and 70 years old with stage III lung adenocarcinoma.

The genes are TRBV15 and TRBJ2-7, with D maybe TRBD1 (6 bases). Trimming removed 1 base from V and 3 bases from J, with 13 bases in between. The CDR3 runs 15 residues. Germline values: CDR1 LNHNV, CDR2 YYDKDF (reference sequence). The CDR3 bases are TGTGCCACCAGCAGAGTTCGACAGGCCAACTACGAGCAGTACTTC. Amino acids: CATSRVRQANYEQYF.

The rearrangement uses TRBV10-3 and TRBJ2-7; 8 bases are a match to TRBD1. The germline V gene encodes CDR1 ENHRY and CDR2 SYGVKD. V was clipped by 7 bases and J by 2 bases; unmatched bases: 7. The length of the CDR3 is 14 residues. The CDR3: CAITSRDRTYEQYF. The CDR3 DNA is TGTGCCATCACCTCCCGGGACAGGACCTACGAGCAGTACTTC.

The V and J genes are TRBV12-5 and TRBJ1-4; D is undetermined. V was cut by 0 bases and J by 0 bases, with 14 bases left in between. Germline CDR1 reads LGHNT; CDR2 reads FRNRAP. The CDR3 is made up of 18 amino acids. The CDR3 region is CASGLVRSRLATNEKLFF. The CDR3 bases are TGTGCTAGTGGTTTGGTACGATCCAGGCTTGCAACTAATGAAAAACTGTTTTTT.

The V call is TRBV7-2, the J call TRBJ2-7; D is unclear. The V end was cut by 1 base, the J end by 6 bases, with 4 bases between. This CDR3 spans 11 amino acids. The germline CDR1 and CDR2 sequences are SGHTA and FQGNSA. For the CDR3, the DNA is TGTGCCAGCAGCTTAGAAAGCGAGCAGTACTTC. This codes for CASSLESEQYF.

The chain is built from TRBV5-1 and TRBJ2-1; 8 nucleotides line up with TRBD2. Germline V CDR1 and CDR2: SGHRS, YFSETQ. The CDR3 spans 14 residues. V lost 2 bases and J lost 6; bases outside the gene matches: 4. The CDR3 DNA reads as TGCGCCAGCAGCTTAAACGGGGGGGCCAATGAGCAGTTCTTC. It is translated as CASSLNGGANEQFF.

The chain is built from TRBV30 and TRBJ2-6; D unclear. The V and J ends lost 4 bases and 0 bases respectively, with 13 bases between them. The CDR3 length is 16 residues. Germline values: CDR1 GTSNPN, CDR2 SVGIG (reference sequence). The CDR3 nucleotides read TGTGCCTGGACTTCATACACTCTCTCTGGGGCCAACGTCCTGACTTTC. It encodes CAWTSYTLSGANVLTF.

The chain is built from TRBV7-2 and TRBJ1-6; D is uncertain. V dropped 4 bases and J dropped 8 bases, with 9 bases sitting between them. This CDR3 contains 13 residues. Germline CDR1 SGHTA, CDR2 FQGNSA. CDR3 loop: CASSSSGDSPLHF. In DNA form, the CDR3 reads TGTGCCAGCAGCTCCTCGGGAGATTCACCCCTCCACTTT.

The genes are TRBV10-2 and TRBJ2-3; 7 bases align to TRBD1. The germline V gene encodes CDR1 WSHSY and CDR2 SAAADI. The CDR3 consists of 12 residues. V was clipped by 4 bases and J by 6 bases; unmatched bases: 1. As DNA, the CDR3 is TGCGCCAGCAGTGTGACAGGGGATACGCAGTATTTT. Translation: CASSVTGDTQYF.

The chain joins TRBV5-4 to TRBJ2-1, with D maybe TRBD2 (6 bases). Germline-derived CDR1 and CDR2 are SGHNT and YYREEE (reference sequence). This CDR3 spans 13 amino acids. Trimming took 6 bases from V and 6 from J, leaving 13 bases between them. The CDR3 is CASIGGRFNEQFF. The CDR3 region has the DNA TGTGCCAGCATCGGGGGACGGTTCAATGAGCAGTTCTTC.

The chain employs TRBV18 and TRBJ2-5; no firm D call. The V end lost 3 bases, the J end lost 1 base, and 3 bases lay between the germline ends. Germline CDR1 reads KGHSH; CDR2 reads LQKENI. CDR3 length equals 12 residues. CDR3 sequence (DNA): TGTGCCAGCTCACCCCCCCAAGAGACCCAGTACTTC. Its protein is CASSPPQETQYF.

CDR3: CAWSAWTGFVDTQYF. The CDR3, as DNA: TGTGCCTGGAGTGCCTGGACAGGGTTCGTAGATACGCAGTATTTT. The V call is TRBV30, the J call TRBJ2-3; TRBD1 matches 8 bases. Looked up from germline, CDR1 is GTSNPN and CDR2 is SVGIG (reference sequence). This CDR3 spans 15 amino acids. V was pared by 1 base and J by 5 bases, with 8 bases of the junction left unmatched.

The chain employs TRBV10-3 and TRBJ2-2, with TRBD2 matching over 9 bases. Germline V gene sequence: CDR1 ENHRY, CDR2 SYGVKD. The V segment lost 5 bases and the J segment 3 bases; nucleotides outside the gene matches: 4. The CDR3 consists of 15 residues. The CDR3, as DNA: TGTGCCATCAGTCCGGGACTAGCAGACACCGGGGAGCTGTTTTTT. The encoded protein is CAISPGLADTGELFF.

The V call is TRBV5-1, the J call TRBJ2-7, with TRBD1 matching over 7 bases. The CDR3 is 15 amino acids. The germline CDR1 and CDR2 sequences are SGHRS and YFSETQ. Losses at the gene ends were 0 bases for V and 8 bases for J; bases not matched to a gene: 11. DNA of the CDR3: TGCGCCAGCAGCTTGGGTACCGGGACAGACCCAAAGCAGTACTTC. This sequence encodes CASSLGTGTDPKQYF.

The chain carries TRBV6-5 and TRBJ2-2; 7 positions agree with TRBD1. Germline CDR1 and CDR2: MNHEY and SVGAGI. J was trimmed by 2 bases and V by 5 bases; bases with no gene match: 5. There are 15 residues in the CDR3. DNA for the CDR3: TGTGCCAGCAGTCCCTGGGACAGTAACACCGGGGAGCTGTTTTTT. This translates into CASSPWDSNTGELFF.

The chain employs TRBV11-2 and TRBJ2-7, with TRBD1 identical over 10 bases. The length of the CDR3 is 15 residues. V gave up 4 bases and J gave up 6 bases; unmatched junction bases: 9. Per the germline V gene, CDR1 is SGHAT and CDR2 is FQNNGV. As DNA, the CDR3 is TGTGCCAGCAGCTACCTACCGGGACAGGGGATCGAGCAGTACTTC. Protein: CASSYLPGQGIEQYF.

The J gene is TRBJ2-7, the V gene TRBV6-5; D is possibly TRBD1 (5 bases). Germline V lookup: CDR1 MNHEY, CDR2 SVGAGI. The CDR3 covers 14 residues. V gave up 6 bases and J gave up 2 bases, with 14 bases separating them. This CDR3 is CASSPPTATYEQYF. CDR3 in DNA: TGTGCCAGCAGCCCGCCGACAGCAACCTACGAGCAGTACTTC.

This clone was detected once. This chain uses TRBV27 with TRBJ2-6; D uncertain. The CDR3 totals 14 residues. V lost 6 bases and J lost 1, with 7 bases in between. Germline V gene sequence: CDR1 MNHEY, CDR2 SMNVEV (reference sequence). DNA of the CDR3: TGTGCCAGCAGACAGCTGTCTGGGGCCAACGTCCTGACTTTC. Its translation: CASRQLSGANVLTF.

The chain links TRBV5-5 to TRBJ2-5, with a tentative D call TRBD2 (6 bases). This CDR3 is 14 amino acids long. Germline assignment: CDR1 SGHKS and CDR2 YYEKEE (reference sequence). Trimming stripped 1 base from V and 2 bases from J, with 9 bases between. CDR3 residues: CASSLRRGQETQYF. CDR3 nucleotide sequence: TGTGCCAGCAGCTTGAGGAGGGGACAAGAGACCCAGTACTTC.

This chain uses TRBV19 with TRBJ1-1; TRBD1 aligns across 7 bases. J was trimmed by 9 bases and V by 2 bases; bases with no gene match: 6. From germline, CDR1 is LNHDA and CDR2 SQIVND (reference sequence). The CDR3 extends over 13 amino acids. The CDR3 reads CASSIKDRAQAFF. The CDR3 DNA reads as TGTGCCAGTAGTATAAAAGACAGGGCACAAGCTTTCTTT.

The chain couples TRBV6-1 to TRBJ2-7, with D perhaps TRBD1 (6 bases). The CDR3 runs to 16 residues. Germline loops: CDR1 MNHNS, CDR2 SASEGT. V lost 2 bases and J 2 bases, leaving 16 bases between the germline ends. Written as DNA, the CDR3 is TGTGCCAGCAGTGAATACCAGGGGATCGAGACCTACGAGCAGTACTTC. It encodes CASSEYQGIETYEQYF.

A few counts support this clone. The chain links TRBV29-1 to TRBJ2-7; 9 bases map to TRBD1. The CDR3 sequence is 14 residues long. Per germline, CDR1 SQVTM and CDR2 ANQGSEA. V shed 3 bases and J 3 bases; nucleotides not matched to a gene: 6. CDR3 region: CSVEILGQGYEQYF. The CDR3 DNA follows: TGCAGCGTTGAGATATTGGGACAGGGCTACGAGCAGTACTTC.

The chain combines TRBV2 with TRBJ1-2; 8 positions match TRBD1. The germline V gene encodes CDR1 SNHLY and CDR2 FYNNEI. This CDR3 has 15 amino acids. With V trimmed by 6 bases and J by 3 bases, 9 bases remained unmatched. The CDR3 spells CASSRPSGGYYGYTF. The CDR3 DNA follows: TGTGCCAGCAGCCGCCCTTCAGGGGGCTACTATGGCTACACCTTC.

The J gene is TRBJ2-3, the V gene TRBV10-2, with 9 bases lining up with TRBD1. The germline CDR1 and CDR2 sequences are WSHSY and SAAADI. Trimming took 1 base from V and 0 from J; bases not matched to a gene: 2. The CDR3 runs 16 residues. CDR3 in DNA: TGCGCCAGCAGTGAGTGGACAGGGGCCAGCACAGATACGCAGTATTTT. It encodes CASSEWTGASTDTQYF.

This rearrangement joins TRBV28 to TRBJ2-5; TRBD1 matches at 12 bases. This CDR3 is 16 amino acids long. Germline V gene sequence: CDR1 MDHEN, CDR2 SYDVKM. Trimming took 4 bases from V and 2 from J; bases not matched to a gene: 5. The CDR3 is CASSSGTGGRQETQYF. CDR3 nucleotides: TGTGCCAGCAGTTCGGGGACAGGGGGCCGGCAAGAGACCCAGTACTTC.

J is TRBJ2-3 and V is TRBV2; 11 bases match TRBD2. The CDR3 covers 16 residues. The junction had 5 bases not matched to a gene; V was cut back by 6 bases and J by 0 bases. Looked up from germline, CDR1 is SNHLY and CDR2 is FYNNEI. The DNA for the CDR3 is TGTGCCAGCAGCCCTTCTAGCGGGGGGAGCACAGATACGCAGTATTTT. It codes for CASSPSSGGSTDTQYF. The whole variable domain, filled in from reference TRBV2 and TRBJ2-3, reads EPEVTQTPSHQVTQMGQEVILRCVPISNHLYFYWYRQILGQKVEFLVSFYNNEISEKSEIFDDQFSVERPDGSNFTLKIRSTKLEDSAMYFCASSPSSGGSTDTQYFGPGTRLTVL.

J is TRBJ2-3 and V is TRBV18, with D unclear. Germline V gives CDR1 KGHSH, CDR2 LQKENI. CDR3 length: 11 residues. Trimming removed 5 bases from V and 7 bases from J, with 7 bases in between. This CDR3 reads CASSAENTQYF. In DNA form, the CDR3 reads TGTGCCAGCTCAGCAGAAAATACGCAGTATTTT. The full variable domain, rest sourced from reference TRBV18 and TRBJ2-3, is NAGVMQNPRHLVRRRGQEARLRCSPMKGHSHVYWYRQLPEEGLKFMVYLQKENIIDESGMPKERFSAEFPKEGPSILRIQQVVRGDSAAYFCASSAENTQYFGPGTRLTVL.

The chain carries TRBV6-1 and TRBJ2-3, with D unresolved. This CDR3 contains 18 residues. V lost 3 bases to trimming and J lost 1 base, with 20 bases between them. Looked up from germline, CDR1 is MNHNS and CDR2 is SASEGT. The CDR3 here is CASSDAWDGSPGTDTQYF. The CDR3 coding sequence is TGTGCCAGCAGTGATGCATGGGATGGGTCTCCCGGCACAGATACGCAGTATTTT.

This clone has a single count. This chain joins TRBV19 and TRBJ2-3; D might be TRBD2 (6 bases). Looked up from germline, CDR1 is LNHDA and CDR2 is SQIVND (reference sequence). V was shortened by 5 bases and J by 4 bases, with 10 bases between the two germline ends. The CDR3 has 13 amino acids. CDR3 in DNA: TGTGCCAGTAGTTCTCCGGGGGCAGATACGCAGTATTTT. Protein sequence: CASSSPGADTQYF.

This clone has a handful of counts. V usage is TRBV11-3 and J usage is TRBJ2-1, with TRBD2 matching over 10 bases. Germline CDR1 and CDR2: SGHNT and YENEEA. The CDR3 is 19 residues long. V lost 3 bases, J lost 8 bases, and 19 bases stayed unmatched. CDR3 coding DNA: TGTGCCAGCAGCTTCGCCCCAGGGCCACTAGCGGGGCCAACGGATGAGCAGTTCTTC. It specifies CASSFAPGPLAGPTDEQFF.

The rearrangement joins TRBV10-3 to TRBJ1-2; D remains unclear. Looked up from germline, CDR1 is ENHRY and CDR2 is SYGVKD. V was pared by 0 bases and J by 5 bases, with 1 base between. The CDR3 is 11 residues long. The CDR3, as DNA: TGTGCCATCAGTGAGTCTTATGGCTACACCTTC. Amino acids: CAISESYGYTF.